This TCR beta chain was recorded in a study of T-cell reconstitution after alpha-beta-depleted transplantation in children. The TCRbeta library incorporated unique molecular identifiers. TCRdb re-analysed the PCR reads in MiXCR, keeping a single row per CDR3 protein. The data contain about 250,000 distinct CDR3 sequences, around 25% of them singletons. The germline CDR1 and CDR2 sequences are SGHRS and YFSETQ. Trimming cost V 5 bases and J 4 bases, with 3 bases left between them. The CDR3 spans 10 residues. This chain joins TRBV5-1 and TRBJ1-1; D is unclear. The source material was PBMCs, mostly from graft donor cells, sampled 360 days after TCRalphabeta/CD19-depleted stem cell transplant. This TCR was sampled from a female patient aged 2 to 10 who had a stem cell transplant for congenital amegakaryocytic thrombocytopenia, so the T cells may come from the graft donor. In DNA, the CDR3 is TGCGCCAGCAGTGTCACTGAAGCTTTCTTT. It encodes CASSVTEAFF.